This T cell receptor beta chain comes out of a study of shared T cell receptors in the human thymus. Some clones are missing from TCRdb's copy, which holds only in-frame ones; the method was immunoSEQ multiplex PCR. The sample has hundreds of thousands of clones; 87% are singletons. The germline V gene encodes CDR1 SQVTM and CDR2 ANQGSEA. The CDR3 loop spans 17 amino acids. With V trimmed by 6 bases and J by 0 bases, 14 bases remained unmatched. The data were also submitted as part of a second study, on human thymus T cells. As that report states: Thymus pieces cut out during corrective heart surgery were the tissue that was used. Thymic repertoires of unrelated individuals were reported in related research to overlap highly.

The receptor was derived from a boy younger than two with a congenital heart defect. This rearrangement joins TRBV29-1 to TRBJ1-1; 9 nucleotides agree with TRBD1. Sequencing was done on a sample of thymocytes. As DNA, the CDR3 is TGCAGCGTCCATTGGTTTAGGGACAGGGAATTGAACACTGAAGCTTTCTTT. It specifies CSVHWFRDRELNTEAFF.